A selection of T cell receptor beta chains follows, all from one sample in a study of post-analysis software for immune sequencing data. TCRdb ran MiXCR on the PCR reads and lists one entry per CDR3 protein. The sample lists around 150,000 distinct CDR3 sequences, under 40% seen once, with approximately 30% in the top ten. Source: blood, taken after autologous hematopoietic stem cell transplantation. The receptors derive from a girl aged 5-17 years with multiple sclerosis. Each CDR3 is given with its conserved first and last residue. The D gene is left open where the match is weak. The size field is filled for only some rows; it gives once, few, many or a size class.

D gene,clone size,V gene,J gene,CDR3 protein,CDR3 DNA
TRBD1,.,TRBV7-2,TRBJ2-5,CASSFEGAQTQYF,TGTGCCAGCAGCTTCGAGGGGGCGCAGACCCAGTACTTC
.,.,TRBV20-1,TRBJ2-2,CSVPDQDGTNTGELFF,TGCAGTGTCCCCGATCAGGACGGGACGAACACCGGGGAGCTGTTTTTT
.,.,TRBV7-6,TRBJ2-1,CASSPSVQSTGSYNEQFF,TGTGCCAGCAGCCCCAGCGTCCAGAGTACGGGAAGCTACAATGAGCAGTTCTTC
TRBD2,.,TRBV27,TRBJ2-1,CASELGEGSSYNEQFF,TGTGCCAGCGAACTTGGGGAGGGAAGCTCCTACAATGAGCAGTTCTTC
.,.,TRBV5-1,TRBJ2-5,CASSLGGGRNQETQYF,TGCGCCAGCAGCTTGGGGGGGGGCAGGAATCAAGAGACCCAGTACTTC
.,.,TRBV5-1,TRBJ2-1,CASSLTGIGGYNEQFF,TGCGCCAGCAGCTTGACGGGGATTGGAGGCTACAATGAGCAGTTCTTC
.,.,TRBV6-5,TRBJ1-4,CASSYSRSGSEKLFF,TGTGCCAGCAGTTACTCGAGATCGGGGAGTGAAAAACTGTTTTTT
.,few,TRBV5-8,TRBJ2-1,CASSLGTGFSYNEQFF,TGTGCCAGCAGCTTGGGGACTGGTTTCTCCTACAATGAGCAGTTCTTC
.,.,TRBV4-3,TRBJ2-7,CASSQDIGSYEQYF,TGCGCCAGCAGCCAAGATATCGGGTCCTACGAGCAGTACTTC
.,.,TRBV24-1,TRBJ2-1,CATSALTARGSNEQFF,TGTGCCACCAGTGCACTGACAGCGAGGGGTAGCAATGAGCAGTTCTTC
.,few,TRBV9,TRBJ2-3,CASSATGINTDTQYF,TGTGCCAGCAGCGCCACAGGGATCAACACAGATACGCAGTATTTT
TRBD2,.,TRBV6-2/TRBV6-3,TRBJ2-2,CASSPTSVSGELFF,TGTGCCAGCAGTCCGACTAGCGTGAGCGGGGAGCTGTTTTTT
TRBD1,many,TRBV7-9,TRBJ1-1,CASSLEGAFNTEAFF,TGTGCCAGCAGCTTAGAGGGGGCGTTCAACACTGAAGCTTTCTTT
TRBD2,.,TRBV11-3,TRBJ2-5,CASSLTSGTETQYF,TGTGCCAGCAGCTTGACGAGCGGGACAGAGACCCAGTACTTC
.,.,TRBV20-1,TRBJ2-3,CSASLWPLQYF,TGCAGTGCTAGTCTTTGGCCCCTCCAGTATTTT
TRBD1,.,TRBV2,TRBJ1-5,CASTPGWTGVDQPQHF,TGTGCCAGCACCCCCGGCTGGACAGGGGTTGATCAGCCCCAGCATTTT
.,few,TRBV12-3/TRBV12-4,TRBJ1-1,CASTSRRRHTEAFF,TGTGCCAGCACCTCTAGGAGACGGCACACTGAAGCTTTCTTT
TRBD2,once,TRBV7-8,TRBJ2-1,CASSFSGGQNEQFF,TGTGCCAGCAGCTTTTCGGGGGGGCAGAATGAGCAGTTCTTC
.,.,TRBV12-5,TRBJ2-5,CASAGAEESQETQYF,TGTGCTAGTGCTGGGGCCGAAGAGAGTCAAGAGACCCAGTACTTC
TRBD2,.,TRBV5-6,TRBJ2-3,CASSLVLSGRADTQYF,TGTGCCAGCAGCTTGGTCCTAAGCGGGAGGGCCGATACGCAGTATTTT
.,few,TRBV14,TRBJ2-7,CASSQDVYGGTYEQYF,TGTGCCAGCAGCCAAGATGTATATGGCGGGACCTACGAGCAGTACTTC
TRBD2,.,TRBV4-3,TRBJ2-7,CASSPGLAGTYEQYF,TGCGCCAGCAGCCCCGGACTAGCGGGAACATACGAGCAGTACTTC
TRBD2,.,TRBV9,TRBJ2-3,CASSGGLSTDTQYF,TGTGCCAGCAGCGGGGGACTATCCACAGATACGCAGTATTTT
.,.,TRBV5-1,TRBJ1-1,CASSLGGVEPDTEAFF,TGCGCCAGCAGCTTGGGTGGGGTTGAGCCGGACACTGAAGCTTTCTTT
.,.,TRBV6-1,TRBJ1-5,CASSEASWGARRNQPQHF,TGTGCCAGCAGTGAAGCATCATGGGGGGCTAGGAGGAATCAGCCCCAGCATTTT
.,few,TRBV12-3/TRBV12-4,TRBJ2-7,CASSFVDEQYF,TGTGCCAGCAGTTTCGTGGACGAGCAGTACTTC
.,.,TRBV5-1,TRBJ1-4,CASSLGGSSNEKLFF,TGCGCCAGCAGCTTGGGTGGGTCGTCTAATGAAAAACTGTTTTTT
.,.,TRBV5-6,TRBJ2-5,CASSQGGHQETQYF,TGTGCCAGCAGCCAGGGAGGCCATCAAGAGACCCAGTACTTC
TRBD1,.,TRBV18,TRBJ1-5,CASSPTGLEPQHF,TGTGCCAGCTCACCGACAGGGTTGGAGCCCCAGCATTTT
TRBD1,.,TRBV7-2,TRBJ2-7,CASSLMKKGRGHEQYF,TGTGCCAGCAGCTTAATGAAGAAAGGCAGGGGGCACGAGCAGTACTTC
.,.,TRBV29-1,TRBJ2-4,CSVGGRRNIQYF,TGCAGCGTTGGGGGACGGAGAAACATTCAGTACTTC
.,few,TRBV4-3,TRBJ2-7,CAGSQESRGAYEQYF,TGCGCCGGCAGCCAAGAGTCCAGGGGCGCCTACGAGCAGTACTTC
TRBD2,.,TRBV18,TRBJ2-7,CASSPLQLLAGGYEQYF,TGTGCCAGCTCACCATTGCAACTTTTAGCGGGAGGCTACGAGCAGTACTTC
TRBD1,few,TRBV27,TRBJ2-1,CASSLLRTGRNEQFF,TGTGCCAGCAGTTTATTGCGGACAGGACGAAATGAGCAGTTCTTC
TRBD1,few,TRBV28,TRBJ2-3,CASSRDRESTDTQYF,TGTGCCAGCAGTCGGGACAGGGAGAGCACAGATACGCAGTATTTT
TRBD2,few,TRBV7-9,TRBJ2-1,CASSLDSGSSEQFF,TGTGCCAGCAGCTTAGACAGCGGGAGTAGTGAGCAGTTCTTC
TRBD2,.,TRBV5-1,TRBJ2-7,CASSLNPAGGQPVFEQYF,TGCGCCAGCAGCTTAAACCCAGCGGGAGGTCAGCCGGTTTTCGAGCAGTACTTC
TRBD1,.,TRBV12-3/TRBV12-4,TRBJ2-3,CASSLGQGSADTQYF,TGTGCCAGCAGTCTAGGACAGGGTAGCGCAGATACGCAGTATTTT
.,many,TRBV20-1,TRBJ1-4,CSASIDSATNEKLFF,TGCAGTGCTAGTATTGACTCTGCAACTAATGAAAAACTGTTTTTT
.,.,TRBV7-2,TRBJ2-4,CASSFLGVGKNIQYF,TGTGCCAGCAGCTTCCTAGGGGTAGGCAAAAACATTCAGTACTTC
TRBD2,.,TRBV14,TRBJ2-5,CASSPSGRPYQETQYF,TGTGCCAGCAGCCCTAGCGGGAGGCCCTACCAAGAGACCCAGTACTTC